Each of the 27 T cell receptor beta chains below was sequenced from the same sample in a study of beta chain features in type 1 diabetes. Expressed TCRB transcripts got sequenced, as all isolated RNA was reverse transcribed. Only in-frame clones appear in the TCRdb table, and some are missing; sequencing was by immunoSEQ multiplex PCR. Among fewer than 400,000 clones listed, 6.5% to 10% were seen once. The sample was central memory CD4+ T cells from blood. The receptor set was obtained from a woman aged 18-29 years in good health.

The rearrangement links TRBV19 to TRBJ2-1; 10 nucleotides match TRBD2. The CDR3 is 16 amino acids. J gave up 9 bases and V 3 bases, and 11 bases lay outside the gene matches. Germline V lookup: CDR1 LNHDA, CDR2 SQIVND (reference sequence). CDR3 DNA: TGTGCCAGTAGTATGCTGGGAGCGGGAGGGCTGGGTGAGCAGTTCTTC. It yields the protein CASSMLGAGGLGEQFF.

This clone appeared many times. The genes are TRBV7-9 and TRBJ1-4; D not resolved. The germline V and J ends were trimmed by 5 bases and 6 bases, with 7 bases remaining between them. The CDR3 totals 12 residues. CDR1 and CDR2 (germline): SEHNR, FQNEAQ (reference sequence). CDR3 in DNA: TGTGCCAGCAGCGTTGATTATGAAAAACTGTTTTTT. The encoded protein is CASSVDYEKLFF.

CDR3 in amino acids: CASSQENTGTTDTQYF. The CDR3 bases are TGTGCCAGCAGCCAAGAGAATACGGGTACCACAGATACGCAGTATTTT. This chain joins TRBV4-2 and TRBJ2-3; D call uncertain. Germline-derived CDR1 and CDR2 are LGHNA and YNFKEQ. The V end lost 0 bases, the J end lost 2 bases, and 12 bases lay between the germline ends. There are 16 residues in the CDR3.

V and J are TRBV14 and TRBJ2-3; 7 bases are a match to TRBD2. The germline V gene has CDR1 SGHDN and CDR2 FVKESK. This CDR3 contains 17 residues. J was trimmed by 2 bases and V by 2 bases; bases with no gene match: 10. CDR3 sequence reads: CASSQLVSGLFTDTQYF. CDR3 nucleotides: TGTGCCAGCAGCCAATTGGTGTCGGGACTATTCACAGATACGCAGTATTTT. Variable domain in full (rest from reference TRBV14 and TRBJ2-3): EAGVTQFPSHSVIEKGQTVTLRCDPISGHDNLYWYRRVMGKEIKFLLHFVKESKQDESGMPNNRFLAERTGGTYSTLKVQPAELEDSGVYFCASSQLVSGLFTDTQYFGPGTRLTVL.

This clone was counted ten times or more. The chain combines TRBV19 with TRBJ2-1; 7 bases map to TRBD2. The junction had 15 bases not matched to a gene; V was cut back by 9 bases and J by 7 bases. The CDR3 extends over 15 amino acids. Germline V CDR1 and CDR2: LNHDA, SQIVND (reference sequence). The CDR3: CASNIPKTSRNEQFF. In DNA, the CDR3 is TGTGCCAGCAATATCCCGAAGACTAGCAGAAATGAGCAGTTCTTC.

This clone turned up a few times. The chain has TRBV7-9 and TRBJ1-2; D uncertain. The germline V gene has CDR1 SEHNR and CDR2 FQNEAQ (reference sequence). This CDR3 contains 13 residues. The ends were cut back, 7 bases at V and 5 bases at J, with 14 bases in the middle. The CDR3 sequence is CASNPQLLYGYTF. The CDR3 coding sequence is TGTGCCAGCAACCCTCAATTACTTTATGGCTACACCTTC.

Only a few counts were recorded for this clone. The V call is TRBV4-3, the J call TRBJ2-3; a weak D match, TRBD2 (6 bases). The CDR3 extends over 15 amino acids. The V gene's germline CDR1 is LGHNA and CDR2 YSLEER. V shed 4 bases and J shed 3 bases, with 14 bases lying between them. The CDR3 reads CASSPDYRWTDTQYF. In DNA, the CDR3 is TGCGCCAGCAGCCCGGACTACAGGTGGACAGATACGCAGTATTTT.

This clone was recorded a few times. V gene TRBV2 combines with J gene TRBJ2-1; no clear D. Trimming shortened V by 8 bases and J by 4 bases, and 9 bases separated the two germline ends. This CDR3 has 12 amino acids. Looked up from germline, CDR1 is SNHLY and CDR2 is FYNNEI. The chain's CDR3 is CASSTEYNEQFF. CDR3 nucleotide sequence: TGTGCCAGCTCGACCGAGTACAATGAGCAGTTCTTC.

A few counts support this clone. CDR3 region: CASSERTSAKTYEQYF. CDR3 bases: TGTGCCAGCAGTGAAAGGACTAGCGCAAAAACCTACGAGCAGTACTTC. This chain connects TRBV28 to TRBJ2-7, with 9 bases aligning to TRBD2. J lost 2 bases, V lost 5 bases, and 10 bases had no gene match. Per the germline V gene, CDR1 is MDHEN and CDR2 is SYDVKM. The CDR3 totals 16 residues. The full variable domain, rest sourced from reference TRBV28 and TRBJ2-7, is DVKVTQSSRYLVKRTGEKVFLECVQDMDHENMFWYRQDPGLGLRLIYFSYDVKMKEKGDIPEGYSVSREKKERFSLILESASTNQTSMYLCASSERTSAKTYEQYFGPGTRLTVT.

A few counts support this clone. The rearrangement joins TRBV7-3 to TRBJ2-2; D might be TRBD2 (5 bases). The V end lost 4 bases, the J end lost 6 bases, and 9 bases lay between the germline ends. The CDR3 covers 13 residues. Per the germline V gene, CDR1 is SGHTA and CDR2 is FQGTGA. CDR3 DNA sequence: TGTGCCAGCAGCTCGAGGGTGGCCGGGGAGCTGTTTTTT. It codes for CASSSRVAGELFF.

A few counts support this clone. In DNA form, the CDR3 reads TGTGCCAGCAGCTTGGATGGCGGGACCAACACAGATACGCAGTATTTT. Translated: CASSLDGGTNTDTQYF. V usage is TRBV5-6 and J usage is TRBJ2-3; TRBD2 might be the D (6 bases). This CDR3 has 16 residues. Germline V gene lookup returns CDR1 SGHDT and CDR2 YYEEEE. V gave up 0 bases and J gave up 2 bases, with 13 bases separating them.

This clone was seen a few times. The J gene is TRBJ2-2, the V gene TRBV19, with D perhaps being TRBD1 or TRBD2 (5 bases each). This CDR3 has 13 residues. In germline, CDR1 is LNHDA, CDR2 SQIVND (reference sequence). V lost 5 bases and J lost 6, with 10 bases in between. In DNA, the CDR3 is TGTGCCAGTAGTCAGAGGGGTGCCGGGGAGCTGTTTTTT. Its protein is CASSQRGAGELFF.

This clone appeared a few times. The chain uses TRBV28 and TRBJ1-2; no clear D gene. Germline CDR1 MDHEN, CDR2 SYDVKM. The CDR3 extends over 13 amino acids. Trimming stripped 6 bases from V and 1 base from J, with 9 bases between. The CDR3 DNA is TGTGCCAGCAGGTTACAGAATAACTATGGCTACACCTTC. Translating gives CASRLQNNYGYTF.

This clone showed up just a few times. V and J are TRBV7-2 and TRBJ2-7; D not certain. Germline V gene lookup returns CDR1 SGHTA and CDR2 FQGNSA. The CDR3 loop spans 14 amino acids. Trimming stripped 0 bases from V and 0 bases from J, with 6 bases between. Here the CDR3 reads CASSLAGFSYEQYF. CDR3 sequence (DNA): TGTGCCAGCAGCTTAGCTGGCTTCTCCTACGAGCAGTACTTC.

This clone was seen a few times. The chain employs TRBV7-3 and TRBJ2-5; TRBD1 matches 7 bases. Trimming took 5 bases from V and 4 from J; bases not matched to a gene: 4. The CDR3 consists of 13 residues. CDR1 and CDR2 (germline): SGHTA, FQGTGA. In nucleotides, the CDR3 is TGTGCCAGCAGCACTTACAGGGGAGAGACCCAGTACTTC. It encodes CASSTYRGETQYF.

The J gene is TRBJ1-4, the V gene TRBV2; no firm D call. The V end was cut by 4 bases, the J end by 8 bases, with 11 bases between. From germline, CDR1 is SNHLY and CDR2 FYNNEI. The CDR3 spans 13 residues. The CDR3 region has the DNA TGTGCCAGCAGTGGCTTTCTAGGGGAAAAACTGTTTTTT. This sequence encodes CASSGFLGEKLFF.

V is TRBV18 and J is TRBJ1-2; 8 nucleotides line up with TRBD1. V was clipped by 2 bases and J by 5 bases; unmatched bases: 4. The CDR3 spans 14 residues. Germline V gene data show CDR1 as KGHSH and CDR2 as LQKENI. Here the CDR3 reads CASSPGRGPYGYTF. CDR3 in DNA: TGTGCCAGCTCACCAGGCAGGGGGCCTTATGGCTACACCTTC. Supplemented by reference TRBV18 and TRBJ1-2, the full variable domain reads NAGVMQNPRHLVRRRGQEARLRCSPMKGHSHVYWYRQLPEEGLKFMVYLQKENIIDESGMPKERFSAEFPKEGPSILRIQQVVRGDSAAYFCASSPGRGPYGYTFGSGTRLTVV.

The CDR3 coding sequence is TGCGCCAGCAGTCAATCTACCACTAGCGCCACAGATACGCAGTATTTT. Residues: CASSQSTTSATDTQYF. The chain links TRBV23-1 to TRBJ2-3; 7 bases fit TRBD2. TRBV23-1 is placed among ORFs of uncertain function. V lost 0 bases and J lost 2; bases outside the gene matches: 5. This CDR3 region has 16 residues.

This clone was picked up a small number of times. The CDR3 DNA sequence: TGTGCCAGCAGTAAAATAGGGGGCACTGAAGCTTTCTTT. Protein product: CASSKIGGTEAFF. V usage is TRBV6-4 and J usage is TRBJ1-1, with a possible D match to TRBD1 (6 bases). Looked up from germline, CDR1 is MRHNA and CDR2 is SNTAGT. The CDR3 is 13 residues long. Trimming removed 5 bases at V and 4 bases at J, with 11 bases between.

The CDR3 nucleotides are TGTGCCAGCAGCTTTTCGGTACAGGGAAGTGGGGAGCTGTTTTTT. Residues: CASSFSVQGSGELFF. The chain links TRBV27 to TRBJ2-2; perhaps TRBD1 as D (6 bases). Germline V gene sequence: CDR1 MNHEY, CDR2 SMNVEV (reference sequence). V was cut by 6 bases and J by 8 bases, with 19 bases left in between. CDR3 size: 15 residues.

This chain's CDR3 is CASSPGLLNTDTQYF. The CDR3 nucleotides are TGTGCCAGCAGTCCGGGACTGCTAAACACAGATACGCAGTATTTT. The rearrangement links TRBV11-2 to TRBJ2-3; D perhaps matches TRBD2 (6 bases). Germline V CDR1 and CDR2: SGHAT, FQNNGV. The V gene lost 6 bases and the J gene lost 2 bases, with 15 bases spanning the gap. The length of the CDR3 is 15 residues.

In its sample, this clone was seen a few times. This sequence joins TRBV11-2 and TRBJ2-5; TRBD2 aligns across 10 bases. CDR3 length: 14 amino acids. Germline V lookup: CDR1 SGHAT, CDR2 FQNNGV. Unmatched junction bases numbered 3, after V lost 1 base and J lost 7 bases. The CDR3 nucleotides are TGTGCCAGCAGCTTAGTTAAGCGGGAGGGGACCCAGTACTTC. Its protein product is CASSLVKREGTQYF.

The chain couples TRBV7-6 to TRBJ1-1; D is possibly TRBD1 (5 bases). Germline V gene lookup returns CDR1 SGHVS and CDR2 FNYEAQ. The CDR3 has 13 residues. The V gene lost 5 bases and the J gene lost 9 bases, with 16 bases spanning the gap. The DNA of the CDR3 is TGTGCCAGCAGCCACAATTCGCAGGGTAAAGCTTTCTTT. This translates into CASSHNSQGKAFF. Using reference TRBV7-6 and TRBJ1-1 for the parts outside the CDR3, the full variable domain is GAGVSQSPRYKVTKRGQDVALRCDPISGHVSLYWYRQALGQGPEFLTYFNYEAQQDKSGLPNDRFSAERPEGSISTLTIQRTEQRDSAMYRCASSHNSQGKAFFGQGTRLTVV.

This clone was seen ten or more times. The chain has TRBV15 and TRBJ2-7, with TRBD1 matching 9 bases. Germline lookup yields CDR1 LNHNV and CDR2 YYDKDF (reference sequence). The CDR3 consists of 15 residues. Trimming removed 2 bases from V and 5 bases from J; junction bases left unmatched: 7. CDR3 amino acids: CATSRQMGQGDEQYF. The CDR3 DNA sequence: TGTGCCACCAGCAGACAGATGGGACAGGGAGACGAGCAGTACTTC. Complete variable domain (other parts from reference TRBV15 and TRBJ2-7): DAMVIQNPRYQVTQFGKPVTLSCSQTLNHNVMYWYQQKSSQAPKLLFHYYDKDFNNEADTPDNFQSRRPNTSFCFLDIRSPGLGDTAMYLCATSRQMGQGDEQYFGPGTRLTVT.

This chain joins TRBV2 and TRBJ1-4; D call uncertain. Germline V CDR1 and CDR2: SNHLY, FYNNEI. The V end lost 3 bases, the J end lost 8 bases, and 10 bases lay between the germline ends. The CDR3 loop spans 13 amino acids. The CDR3 region is CASSEEVEEKLFF. DNA for the CDR3: TGTGCCAGCAGTGAGGAGGTCGAAGAAAAACTGTTTTTT.

The V gene is TRBV18, the J gene TRBJ1-2, with D tentatively TRBD1 (6 bases). CDR1 KGHSH and CDR2 LQKENI come from the germline V gene. With 1 base removed from V and 0 bases from J, the gap between germline ends came to 15 bases. The CDR3 runs 17 residues. CDR3 residues: CASSPQGTTEANYGYTF. The CDR3 bases are TGTGCCAGCTCACCACAGGGGACAACTGAAGCTAACTATGGCTACACCTTC.

This rearrangement joins TRBV7-2 to TRBJ2-1; the match to TRBD2 covers 14 bases. CDR1 SGHTA and CDR2 FQGNSA come from the germline V gene. The CDR3 consists of 16 residues. J was trimmed by 8 bases and V by 5 bases; bases with no gene match: 8. The CDR3 sequence: CASSISGTSGSHEQFF. CDR3 DNA: TGTGCCAGCAGCATATCCGGGACTAGCGGGAGCCATGAGCAGTTCTTC.